The 19 T cell receptor beta chains listed next were all sequenced from one sample in a study of beta chain features in type 1 diabetes. General study results and limits: Researchers report that Type 1 diabetes patients had moderately but significantly shorter TCRB CDR3s across all four CD4+ subsets.

As every portion of the isolated RNA was reverse transcribed, the sequencing read expressed TCRB transcripts. Sequenced by immunoSEQ multiplex PCR; TCRdb stores in-frame clones only, minus some. The sample has a few hundred thousand clones; 14% are singletons. The antigens for these receptors are not known. Sequencing was performed on naive CD4+ T cells from blood. All receptors derive from a man aged 25 to 40 with type 1 diabetes.

This sequence joins TRBV11-3 and TRBJ2-1; 9 bases are shared with TRBD1. The CDR3 is 15 amino acids. From germline, CDR1 is SGHNT and CDR2 YENEEA. The V segment lost 5 bases and the J segment 8 bases; nucleotides outside the gene matches: 10. The CDR3 region has the DNA TGTGCCAGCAGCCCCCCGGGACAGGGTTTGGATGAGCAGTTCTTC. Its protein product is CASSPPGQGLDEQFF. The entire variable domain, with the rest obtained from reference TRBV11-3 and TRBJ2-1, is as follows: EAGVVQSPRYKIIEKKQPVAFWCNPISGHNTLYWYLQNLGQGPELLIRYENEEAVDDSQLPKDRFSAERLKGVDSTLKIQPAELGDSAVYLCASSPPGQGLDEQFFGPGTRLTVL.

This chain connects TRBV5-4 to TRBJ2-1; weak D call: TRBD2 (7 bases). Germline values: CDR1 SGHNT, CDR2 YYREEE (reference sequence). The CDR3 is 17 amino acids. Trimming cost V 4 bases and J 3 bases, with 20 bases left between them. The CDR3 DNA reads TGTGCCAGCAGCGGGGGGGCAGGGTCTCCACTCTACAATGAGCAGTTCTTC. This translates into CASSGGAGSPLYNEQFF.

This clone was seen a handful of times. V gene TRBV5-4 combines with J gene TRBJ2-1; TRBD2 matches 7 bases. V lost 2 bases, J lost 9 bases, and 5 bases stayed unmatched. The CDR3 is 13 residues long. Per the germline V gene, CDR1 is SGHNT and CDR2 is YYREEE (reference sequence). The CDR3: CASSFPLAGEQFF. The CDR3 DNA is TGTGCCAGCAGCTTTCCCTTAGCGGGTGAGCAGTTCTTC.

The chain has TRBV7-9 and TRBJ1-1, with D possibly TRBD1 on 6 matching bases. There are 15 residues in the CDR3. Trimming took off 5 bases at V and 11 bases at J, with 24 bases between the two ends. The germline V gene encodes CDR1 SEHNR and CDR2 FQNEAQ (reference sequence). The CDR3 here is CASSPKGDRPDRAFF. The CDR3 coding sequence is TGTGCCAGCAGCCCGAAGGGTGACAGGCCAGACAGGGCTTTCTTT.

The rearrangement links TRBV4-1 to TRBJ1-4; TRBD1 matches at 8 bases. The V gene end was trimmed by 4 bases and the J gene end by 8 bases; junction bases not matched to a gene: 6. Germline V gene lookup returns CDR1 MGHRA and CDR2 YSYEKL. The CDR3 contains 14 residues. The CDR3 reads CASSLQGVGEKLFF. The CDR3 DNA follows: TGCGCCAGCAGCCTACAGGGGGTAGGGGAAAAACTGTTTTTT.

In its sample, this clone was seen a few times. J is TRBJ1-1 and V is TRBV2; D is perhaps TRBD1 (6 bases). V was pared by 7 bases and J by 1 base, with 13 bases between. This CDR3 is 14 amino acids long. The germline CDR1 and CDR2 sequences are SNHLY and FYNNEI. CDR3 sequence reads: CASTYQTGNTEAFF. CDR3 sequence (DNA): TGTGCCAGCACGTACCAGACAGGGAACACTGAAGCTTTCTTT.

This sequence joins TRBV6-6 and TRBJ1-1; TRBD1 aligns across 8 bases. Germline assignment: CDR1 MNHNY and CDR2 SVGAGI (reference sequence). This CDR3 has 13 residues. The J segment lost 3 bases and the V segment lost 6 bases, leaving 3 bases of the junction unmatched. The CDR3 loop reads CASRPTGDTEAFF. CDR3 coding DNA: TGTGCCAGCAGGCCGACAGGGGACACTGAAGCTTTCTTT.

The V gene is TRBV6-1, the J gene TRBJ2-2, with TRBD2 matching over 7 bases. With 7 bases clipped from V and 1 base from J, the junction kept 0 bases outside the gene matches. The CDR3 length is 13 residues. The germline gives CDR1 MNHNS, CDR2 SASEGT. The CDR3, as DNA: TGTGCCAGCACGGGAGGGAACACCGGGGAGCTGTTTTTT. Translating gives CASTGGNTGELFF.

In its sample, this clone was seen a few times. The chain couples TRBV5-4 to TRBJ2-5; D gene uncertain. From germline, CDR1 is SGHNT and CDR2 YYREEE (reference sequence). V dropped 4 bases and J dropped 0 bases, with 13 bases sitting between them. This CDR3 region has 15 residues. CDR3 protein: CASSPDSLYQETQYF. In DNA form, the CDR3 reads TGTGCCAGCAGCCCAGACTCGTTATACCAAGAGACCCAGTACTTC.

The table lists this clone with a few counts. The CDR3 sequence is CASSRQGESYNEQFF. CDR3 bases: TGTGCCAGCAGTCGACAGGGGGAGTCCTACAATGAGCAGTTCTTC. The chain carries TRBV9 and TRBJ2-1; 9 positions agree with TRBD1. Germline V CDR1 and CDR2: SGDLS, YYNGEE. V shed 5 bases and J 1 base; nucleotides not matched to a gene: 4. The CDR3 has 15 residues.

CDR3 bases: TGCAGCGTCAGGGGGGACAAAGAGACCCAGTACTTC. Translation: CSVRGDKETQYF. J is TRBJ2-5 and V is TRBV29-1; TRBD1 might be the D (7 bases). Between the trimmed V and J ends, which lost 6 bases and 3 bases, there was a span of 11 bases. Germline V gene lookup returns CDR1 SQVTM and CDR2 ANQGSEA. The CDR3 extends over 12 amino acids.

The chain employs TRBV10-3 and TRBJ2-1; 12 bases line up with TRBD2. The junction had 5 bases not matched to a gene; V was cut back by 4 bases and J by 7 bases. CDR1 and CDR2 (germline): ENHRY, SYGVKD. This CDR3 is 15 amino acids long. Written as DNA, the CDR3 is TGTGCCATCAGTGCGGCTAGCGGGGGGGTAAATGAGCAGTTCTTC. This sequence encodes CAISAASGGVNEQFF.

This chain uses TRBV13 with TRBJ2-4; TRBD1 might be the D (5 bases). CDR3 length: 16 amino acids. V lost 4 bases and J lost 3, with 16 bases in between. The germline V gene has CDR1 PRHDT and CDR2 FYEKMQ (reference sequence). The CDR3 nucleotides read TGTGCCAGCAGCTCCTCTACGTGGGGCAGCAAAAACATTCAGTACTTC. This gives the protein CASSSSTWGSKNIQYF.

This clone was recorded a few times. The genes are TRBV11-2 and TRBJ2-7, with a tentative D call TRBD1 (6 bases). Trimming removed 5 bases at V and 5 bases at J, with 10 bases between. Germline lookup yields CDR1 SGHAT and CDR2 FQNNGV. This CDR3 is built from 12 residues. CDR3 in DNA: TGTGCCAGCAGCCACTACAGGGACGAGCAGTACTTC. Protein product: CASSHYRDEQYF.

The rearrangement uses TRBV7-2 and TRBJ2-2, with 9 bases lining up with TRBD2. CDR3 length: 14 amino acids. From germline, CDR1 is SGHTA and CDR2 FQGNSA. Trimming cost V 4 bases and J 6 bases; bases outside gene matches: 3. The CDR3 nucleotides are TGTGCCAGCAGCTCGCGGGGGGGGGCCGGGGAGCTGTTTTTT. Encoded protein: CASSSRGGAGELFF.

This chain connects TRBV11-2 to TRBJ2-5, with D possibly being TRBD2 (5 bases). The germline V and J ends were trimmed by 2 bases and 7 bases, with 14 bases remaining between them. CDR3 length: 14 residues. Germline V gives CDR1 SGHAT, CDR2 FQNNGV. CDR3 sequence (DNA): TGTGCCAGCAGCTTACCAGGCCTCCGGGGGACCCAGTACTTC. This sequence encodes CASSLPGLRGTQYF.

The DNA of the CDR3 is TGTGCCTGGAGTGCAGCGGGACAGGTCGGGGAAAAACTGTTTTTT. Translation gives CAWSAAGQVGEKLFF. The chain joins TRBV30 to TRBJ1-4, with 8 bases that match TRBD1. Germline V gene data show CDR1 as GTSNPN and CDR2 as SVGIG (reference sequence). The CDR3 is 15 residues long. V shed 1 base, J shed 8 bases, and the junction held 9 bases outside the gene matches.

This rearrangement joins TRBV21-1 to TRBJ2-5; the DNA was not compared with TRBD2, the D call given in the table. TRBV21-1 is an annotated pseudogene. The CDR3 has 13 residues. This CDR3 is CATLGLARETQYF. The CDR3 DNA follows: TGTGCCACCCTAGGACTAGCCAGAGAGACCCAGTACTTC.

This clone was found a few times. CDR3 protein: CASSLGAGGNTGELFF. CDR3 nucleotide sequence: TGTGCCAGCAGCCTGGGGGCAGGGGGGAACACCGGGGAGCTGTTTTTT. This chain links TRBV7-8 with TRBJ2-2; 7 bases map to TRBD1. V trimming: 5 bases; J trimming: 1 base; junction bases outside the gene matches: 7. The germline gives CDR1 SGHVS, CDR2 FQNEAQ. The CDR3 runs 16 residues.